This TCR beta chain emerged from a study of blood T cell repertoires in COVID-19. Germline CDR1 and CDR2: SGHRS and YFSETQ. The CDR3 is made up of 17 amino acids. The trim removed 0 bases at V and 15 bases at J, leaving 18 bases unmatched. Measured with immunoSEQ multiplex PCR; TCRdb has only the in-frame clones, and not every one. The data show over 60,000 clones, with about 81% seen just once and roughly 8.3% held by the top ten. Sequencing input: peripheral blood. The receptor comes from a human donor in a cohort sampled during active COVID-19. The rearrangement joins TRBV5-1 to TRBJ2-2; 9 bases are a match to TRBD1. In DNA form, the CDR3 reads TGCGCCAGCAGCTTGGTTTCGATTCTTGCGGGACAGGGTATGGTGTTTTTT. Translated: CASSLVSILAGQGMVFF.